These 8 T cell receptor beta chains were all obtained from the same sample, sequenced in a study of CD8+ T cells in alopecia areata. The authors extracted RNA and reverse transcribed it into cDNA as the sequencing template. Assay: immunoSEQ multiplex PCR; the TCRdb copy retains only in-frame clones and omits some. The repertoire consists of 150,000 to 200,000 clones, with around 57% occurring once and the leading ten covering 4% to 5.5%. The sequenced material came from CD4+ T cells sorted from blood. The source of these receptors is a human donor in good health.

The rearrangement joins TRBV29-1 to TRBJ2-1; a weak D match, TRBD2 (6 bases). Germline-derived CDR1 and CDR2 are SQVTM and ANQGSEA. The CDR3 runs 10 residues. Deletions cut 4 bases from V and 8 bases from J, with 6 bases between. The CDR3 nucleotides are TGCAGCGTTGGGGAGGATGAGCAGTTCTTC. Amino acid sequence: CSVGEDEQFF.

The chain links TRBV5-1 to TRBJ2-7, with 7 positions matching TRBD1. Germline CDR1 SGHRS, CDR2 YFSETQ. The V and J ends lost 4 bases and 3 bases, in that order; junction bases with no gene match: 7. CDR3 size: 14 residues. CDR3 loop: CASSREGQNYEQYF. The CDR3 DNA reads TGCGCCAGCAGCCGCGAGGGACAGAACTACGAGCAGTACTTC. The full variable domain, its missing parts supplied by reference TRBV5-1 and TRBJ2-7, is KAGVTQTPRYLIKTRGQQVTLSCSPISGHRSVSWYQQTPGQGLQFLFEYFSETQRNKGNFPGRFSGRQFSNSRSEMNVSTLELGDSALYLCASSREGQNYEQYFGPGTRLTVT.

CDR3 protein: CASSFYSGPSSYEQYF. The CDR3 DNA follows: TGTGCCAGCAGCTTCTATTCTGGGCCGAGCTCCTACGAGCAGTACTTC. V is TRBV5-6 and J is TRBJ2-7; D is unresolved. Germline CDR1 is SGHDT and CDR2 is YYEEEE. Trimming cost V 2 bases and J 0 bases, with 15 bases left between them. The CDR3 loop spans 16 amino acids.

The rearrangement links TRBV28 to TRBJ2-2; 9 bases line up with TRBD1. The J segment lost 0 bases and the V segment lost 6 bases, leaving 5 bases of the junction unmatched. In germline, CDR1 is MDHEN, CDR2 SYDVKM. CDR3 length equals 16 residues. The DNA of the CDR3 is TGTGCCAGCAGATCTCGGACAGGGGCGAACACCGGGGAGCTGTTTTTT. It encodes CASRSRTGANTGELFF.

The chain uses TRBV28 and TRBJ2-7, with 8 bases aligning to TRBD1. Germline CDR1 is MDHEN and CDR2 is SYDVKM. The ends lost 7 bases at V and 5 bases at J; junction bases unmatched: 7. The CDR3 sequence is 13 residues long. The CDR3 spells CASKRQGPDEQYF. The DNA of the CDR3 is TGTGCCAGCAAGAGACAGGGGCCCGACGAGCAGTACTTC.

This clone was detected only a few times. This sequence joins TRBV28 and TRBJ2-1; the match to TRBD2 covers 10 bases. This CDR3 region has 12 residues. With 6 bases clipped from V and 16 bases from J, the junction kept 9 bases outside the gene matches. Germline values: CDR1 MDHEN, CDR2 SYDVKM. This CDR3 is CASSPQREGQFF. The CDR3 DNA follows: TGTGCCAGCAGCCCCCAGCGGGAGGGCCAATTCTTC.

The table lists this clone with a few counts. The chain combines TRBV25-1 with TRBJ1-1; D is unresolved. The CDR3 consists of 14 residues. Germline V gene sequence: CDR1 MGHDK, CDR2 SYGVNS. The V gene lost 11 bases and the J gene lost 5 bases, with 21 bases spanning the gap. The CDR3 nucleotides read TGTGCCGGCCCCTTGGCTGCCGGTCTAACTGAAGCTTTCTTT. Its translation is CAGPLAAGLTEAFF.

The chain uses TRBV5-6 and TRBJ2-3, with TRBD2 matching over 9 bases. V was pared by 2 bases and J by 2 bases, with 3 bases of the junction left unmatched. CDR1 is SGHDT, CDR2 YYEEEE, per germline. The length of the CDR3 is 15 residues. CDR3 in amino acids: CASSFLAGVTDTQYF. For the CDR3, the DNA is TGTGCCAGCAGCTTTTTAGCGGGGGTCACAGATACGCAGTATTTT.